This T cell receptor (beta chain) was recorded in a study of cytomegalovirus exposure and HLA in healthy donors. Study conclusions and caveats: Within an earlier analysis, most TCR beta V segments proved productive either about 87% or about 30% of the time. Reportedly, diagnosis of cytomegalovirus status by the classifier showed high specificity and sensitivity. A later analysis reportedly found that, within productive TCRs, an Asian-associated ancestry cluster had fewer N-insertions than the mean observed across the approximately 700 donors.

This PCR relied on a set of 60 Vbeta primers and 13 Jbeta primers. In the authors' workflow: In a later analysis, of around 83 million unique beta chains, 9 million to 11 million appeared in at least two donors. The repertoire was sequenced with immunoSEQ multiplex PCR; TCRdb's copy has only in-frame clones and lacks some. V, J and clone size reflect that table, while D and trimming were determined from the DNA. In the table there are roughly 100,000 clones, roughly a tenth of which are singletons. This clone appeared a few times. Its antigen is not identified. CDR1 is SGHAT, CDR2 FQNNGV, per germline. The CDR3 covers 15 residues. V shed 2 bases and J 4 bases; nucleotides not matched to a gene: 8.

The receptor comes from a man aged 35-49 years in good health and CMV-seropositive. What was sequenced was PBMCs. The V gene is TRBV11-2, the J gene TRBJ2-7, with 7 nucleotides matching TRBD2. CDR3 loop: CASSLFGTTLYEQYF. The CDR3 DNA sequence: TGTGCCAGCAGCTTATTTGGGACTACCCTTTACGAGCAGTACTTC.